One and the same sample provided the 31 T cell receptor beta chains below, sequenced in a study of shared clonotypes between healthy human individuals. Assay: immunoSEQ multiplex PCR; the TCRdb copy retains only in-frame clones and omits some. The sample lists 2 million to 2.5 million clones, roughly 92% occurring once. Sequencing used naive CD4+ T cells from PBMCs. The subset here: CD45RA+ positively selected. These TCRs come from a man between 18 and 35 years old in good health. Some clones in this sample may be carry-over from other donors' samples.

The rearrangement joins TRBV7-3 to TRBJ2-7, with D unresolved. V lost 3 bases and J lost 9, with 9 bases in between. This CDR3 is built from 11 residues. The germline V gene encodes CDR1 SGHTA and CDR2 FQGTGA. CDR3 in amino acids: CASSFLVGQYF. The CDR3 DNA reads as TGTGCCAGCAGCTTTTTGGTCGGGCAGTACTTC.

This rearrangement joins TRBV20-1 to TRBJ1-3, with unresolved D. Germline V CDR1 and CDR2: DFQATT, SNEGSKA (reference sequence). V lost 6 bases to trimming and J lost 4 bases, with 7 bases between them. This CDR3 is built from 11 residues. CDR3 nucleotides: TGCAGTGCCCCGATCGGAAACACCATATATTTT. Translated: CSAPIGNTIYF.

Only one count was recorded for this clone. V is TRBV18 and J is TRBJ1-4, with D perhaps matching TRBD1 (6 bases). The CDR3 extends over 19 amino acids. Germline V CDR1 and CDR2: KGHSH, LQKENI. V was cut by 2 bases and J by 4 bases, with 23 bases left in between. The CDR3 nucleotides read TGTGCCAGCTCACCATTTCCAGGACAGCCCTTAGCGGGTAATGAAAAACTGTTTTTT. It is translated as CASSPFPGQPLAGNEKLFF.

The rearrangement links TRBV7-9 to TRBJ1-6, with D possibly matching TRBD1 (6 bases). The CDR3 is made up of 13 amino acids. Germline values: CDR1 SEHNR, CDR2 FQNEAQ (reference sequence). Deletions cut 8 bases from V and 7 bases from J, with 12 bases between. The CDR3 bases are TGTGCCAGCGGGCAGGGGCCCAATTCACCCCTCCACTTT. It yields the protein CASGQGPNSPLHF.

V is TRBV28 and J is TRBJ1-6; tentatively, D is TRBD1 (6 bases). CDR3 size: 12 residues. Trimming took 5 bases from V and 14 from J, leaving 13 bases between them. Germline lookup yields CDR1 MDHEN and CDR2 SYDVKM. CDR3 in amino acids: CASSPRQATLHF. Here the CDR3 DNA reads TGTGCCAGCAGTCCTCGACAGGCAACCCTCCACTTT. Supplemented by reference TRBV28 and TRBJ1-6, the full variable domain reads DVKVTQSSRYLVKRTGEKVFLECVQDMDHENMFWYRQDPGLGLRLIYFSYDVKMKEKGDIPEGYSVSREKKERFSLILESASTNQTSMYLCASSPRQATLHFGNGTRLTVT.

This sequence joins TRBV6-1 and TRBJ2-1; the match to TRBD2 covers 10 bases. The length of the CDR3 is 16 residues. Germline V gene data show CDR1 as MNHNS and CDR2 as SASEGT. The J segment lost 6 bases and the V segment lost 3 bases, leaving 8 bases of the junction unmatched. CDR3 sequence: CASSDKAGGPVNEQFF. The CDR3 DNA reads as TGTGCCAGCAGTGACAAAGCGGGAGGGCCGGTCAATGAGCAGTTCTTC.

The table lists this clone with a few counts. The chain combines TRBV6-5 with TRBJ1-1, with 7 positions matching TRBD1. This CDR3 spans 14 amino acids. V gave up 6 bases and J gave up 3 bases; unmatched junction bases: 7. Germline V gives CDR1 MNHEY, CDR2 SVGAGI. The CDR3 bases are TGTGCCAGCAGGCGACAGGGTTCGTACACTGAAGCTTTCTTT. Translating it yields CASRRQGSYTEAFF.

Regarding this clone: A read error may produce the germline difference seen at one junction end. The chain has TRBV18 and TRBJ2-7; D is unresolved. Germline CDR1 reads KGHSH; CDR2 reads LQKENI. The CDR3 runs 14 residues. The CDR3 sequence: CASSPQLNFHEQYF. CDR3 DNA sequence: TGTGCCAGCTCCCCACAGCTCAACTTTCACGAGCAGTACTTC.

This clone showed up just once. The chain is built from TRBV18 and TRBJ1-1; the D gene is possibly TRBD1 (6 bases). Germline lookup yields CDR1 KGHSH and CDR2 LQKENI. The CDR3 loop spans 16 amino acids. Trimming pared 3 bases from V and 3 bases from J, leaving 17 bases between. CDR3 nucleotide sequence: TGTGCCAGCTCACCGGCAAGTGGGGGGCCGGACACTGAAGCTTTCTTT. Encoded protein: CASSPASGGPDTEAFF. Drawing the rest from reference TRBV18 and TRBJ1-1, the complete variable domain is NAGVMQNPRHLVRRRGQEARLRCSPMKGHSHVYWYRQLPEEGLKFMVYLQKENIIDESGMPKERFSAEFPKEGPSILRIQQVVRGDSAAYFCASSPASGGPDTEAFFGQGTRLTVV.

The chain couples TRBV27 to TRBJ1-1; D call uncertain. The CDR3 is made up of 14 amino acids. V was shortened by 4 bases and J by 2 bases, with 11 bases between the two germline ends. The germline V gene encodes CDR1 MNHEY and CDR2 SMNVEV (reference sequence). The CDR3 DNA is TGTGCCAGCAGTTCCCCCCCACGAAACACTGAAGCTTTCTTT. It codes for CASSSPPRNTEAFF.

This chain uses TRBV7-3 with TRBJ2-2; tentatively, D is TRBD2 (5 bases). Trimming took off 3 bases at V and 8 bases at J, with 10 bases between the two ends. The CDR3 has 13 residues. The germline CDR1 and CDR2 sequences are SGHTA and FQGTGA. CDR3: CASSFRGSGELFF. The CDR3 nucleotides read TGTGCCAGCAGCTTTCGGGGTTCGGGGGAGCTGTTTTTT.

The chain recombines TRBV5-4 with TRBJ2-3, with D perhaps TRBD1 or TRBD2 (5 bases each). V was cut by 8 bases and J by 6 bases, with 19 bases left in between. The germline CDR1 and CDR2 sequences are SGHNT and YYREEE (reference sequence). This CDR3 has 14 residues. CDR3 sequence (DNA): TGTGCCAGTCGTATCAACAGAGGGGATGATACGCAGTATTTT. Translation gives CASRINRGDDTQYF. The full variable domain, completed using reference TRBV5-4 and TRBJ2-3, is ETGVTQSPTHLIKTRGQQVTLRCSSQSGHNTVSWYQQALGQGPQFIFQYYREEENGRGNFPPRFSGLQFPNYSSELNVNALELDDSALYLCASRINRGDDTQYFGPGTRLTVL.

The chain couples TRBV10-3 to TRBJ2-7, with a weak D call TRBD2 (6 bases). The CDR3 contains 15 residues. V was clipped by 4 bases and J by 2 bases, with 15 bases between them. The V gene's germline CDR1 is ENHRY and CDR2 SYGVKD. Here the CDR3 DNA reads TGTGCCATCAGTGGGGTTCGCGGGGATGCCTACGAGCAGTACTTC. Protein sequence: CAISGVRGDAYEQYF.

This chain uses TRBV11-2 with TRBJ2-1, with D tentatively TRBD2 (6 bases). Trimming stripped 0 bases from V and 4 bases from J, with 13 bases between. Germline values: CDR1 SGHAT, CDR2 FQNNGV. The CDR3 has 16 amino acids. The CDR3 protein is CASSLDGGWDYNEQFF. CDR3 coding DNA: TGTGCCAGCAGCTTAGATGGGGGGTGGGATTACAATGAGCAGTTCTTC.

V and J are TRBV2 and TRBJ1-2; TRBD1 agrees at 8 bases. Unmatched junction bases numbered 9, after V lost 6 bases and J lost 6 bases. Germline V gives CDR1 SNHLY, CDR2 FYNNEI. This CDR3 is 14 amino acids long. CDR3 sequence: CASSLLTGDDGYTF. DNA for the CDR3: TGTGCCAGCAGCCTTTTGACAGGGGACGATGGCTACACCTTC.

CDR3: CASSEETNQPQHF. Here the CDR3 DNA reads TGTGCCAGCAGTGAAGAGACTAATCAGCCCCAGCATTTT. V and J are TRBV2 and TRBJ1-5, with no clear D. Trimming took off 1 base at V and 4 bases at J, with 5 bases between the two ends. Germline loops: CDR1 SNHLY, CDR2 FYNNEI. The CDR3 consists of 13 residues.

This chain uses TRBV11-3 with TRBJ2-7, with 9 bases matching TRBD2. With V trimmed by 1 base and J by 9 bases, 7 bases remained unmatched. The CDR3 sequence is 14 residues long. Germline V lookup: CDR1 SGHNT, CDR2 YENEEA. CDR3 sequence reads: CASSLAPSGKGQYF. As DNA, the CDR3 is TGTGCCAGCAGCTTAGCCCCTAGCGGGAAGGGGCAGTACTTC. Using reference TRBV11-3 and TRBJ2-7 for the parts outside the CDR3, the full variable domain is EAGVVQSPRYKIIEKKQPVAFWCNPISGHNTLYWYLQNLGQGPELLIRYENEEAVDDSQLPKDRFSAERLKGVDSTLKIQPAELGDSAVYLCASSLAPSGKGQYFGPGTRLTVT.

J is TRBJ1-1 and V is TRBV11-2, with D unresolved. The germline V gene has CDR1 SGHAT and CDR2 FQNNGV. The CDR3 loop spans 12 amino acids. Trimming cost V 5 bases and J 7 bases, with 11 bases left between them. The CDR3 nucleotides read TGTGCCAGCAGCCACGGGATGGGTGAAGCTTTCTTT. Its translation is CASSHGMGEAFF.

The J gene is TRBJ1-2, the V gene TRBV7-9; D not certain. Trimming took off 0 bases at V and 0 bases at J, with 5 bases between the two ends. CDR3 length: 14 residues. CDR1 is SEHNR and CDR2 is FQNEAQ in the germline V gene (reference sequence). CDR3 in DNA: TGTGCCAGCAGCTTAGCGGGAACTAACTATGGCTACACCTTC. Residues: CASSLAGTNYGYTF. The variable domain in full, with the rest retrieved from reference TRBV7-9 and TRBJ1-2, is DTGVSQNPRHKITKRGQNVTFRCDPISEHNRLYWYRQTLGQGPEFLTYFQNEAQLEKSRLLSDRFSAERPKGSFSTLEIQRTEQGDSAMYLCASSLAGTNYGYTFGSGTRLTVV.

A single count supports this clone. The chain joins TRBV7-8 to TRBJ2-5, with 14 bases aligning to TRBD2. TRBJ2-7 explains the end of the DNA better; the J call may be wrong. There are 16 residues in the CDR3. CDR1 and CDR2 from the germline V gene are SGHVS and FQNEAQ. The CDR3 protein is CASSSGLAGEGYEQYF. The CDR3 DNA reads TGTGCCAGCAGCTCGGGACTAGCGGGAGAGGGGTACGAGCAGTACTTC.

The chain joins TRBV6-5 to TRBJ2-3; D ambiguous. The CDR3 extends over 14 amino acids. Per germline, CDR1 MNHEY and CDR2 SVGAGI. The V end was cut by 5 bases, the J end by 4 bases, with 13 bases between. The CDR3 protein is CASSLTIRPDTQYF. DNA for the CDR3: TGTGCCAGCAGTCTGACCATCCGCCCAGATACGCAGTATTTT.

This clone was recorded once. The chain employs TRBV5-1 and TRBJ2-2, with 11 bases matching TRBD2. Germline trimming cut 4 bases from V and 1 base from J; bases unmatched to any gene: 3. The CDR3 is 16 amino acids. Germline V gene sequence: CDR1 SGHRS, CDR2 YFSETQ. The DNA for the CDR3 is TGCGCCAGCAGCACGGGGACTAGCGGGAACACCGGGGAGCTGTTTTTT. This translates into CASSTGTSGNTGELFF.

As concerns this clone: This sample includes further DNA sequences coding for the same CDR3. The chain uses TRBV6-5 and TRBJ2-1, with D hard to call. Trimming removed 2 bases at V and 6 bases at J, with 2 bases between. Germline assignment: CDR1 MNHEY and CDR2 SVGAGI. The CDR3 totals 11 residues. In DNA form, the CDR3 reads TGTGCCAGCAGTTACGGCAATGAGCAGTTCTTC. As protein: CASSYGNEQFF.

The chain employs TRBV7-2 and TRBJ2-1, with 7 bases identical to TRBD2. The V segment lost 2 bases and the J segment 1 base; nucleotides outside the gene matches: 2. From germline, CDR1 is SGHTA and CDR2 FQGNSA. The CDR3 is 15 amino acids. The CDR3 region has the DNA TGTGCCAGCAGCTTAAGGCGGGAGTCCTACAATGAGCAGTTCTTC. This codes for CASSLRRESYNEQFF.

This chain links TRBV7-3 with TRBJ1-2; D gene unclear. Per the germline V gene, CDR1 is SGHTA and CDR2 is FQGTGA. Trimming cost V 5 bases and J 8 bases, with 15 bases left between them. There are 13 residues in the CDR3. The chain's CDR3 is CASSPGGLVGYTF. As DNA, the CDR3 is TGTGCCAGCAGCCCCGGCGGGCTAGTAGGCTACACCTTC.

Of note for this clone: The identical CDR3 is also encoded by other nucleotide sequences in the sample. The chain employs TRBV11-2 and TRBJ2-5, with TRBD1 matching 9 bases. Trimming removed 6 bases from V and 1 base from J; junction bases left unmatched: 9. The CDR3 spans 16 residues. Germline V gene lookup returns CDR1 SGHAT and CDR2 FQNNGV. In DNA, the CDR3 is TGTGCCAGCAGTCAGGGGGGGACAGGGTTCCAAGAGACCCAGTACTTC. It translates to CASSQGGTGFQETQYF. Looking up the rest from reference TRBV11-2 and TRBJ2-5 gives the full variable domain: EAGVAQSPRYKIIEKRQSVAFWCNPISGHATLYWYQQILGQGPKLLIQFQNNGVVDDSQLPKDRFSAERLKGVDSTLKIQPAKLEDSAVYLCASSQGGTGFQETQYFGPGTRLLVL.

The chain combines TRBV6-1 with TRBJ2-3; D remains unclear. Germline values: CDR1 MNHNS, CDR2 SASEGT. The CDR3 loop spans 12 amino acids. V was pared by 7 bases and J by 6 bases, with 11 bases between. DNA of the CDR3: TGTGCCAGCATGAGTCTTGGGGATACGCAGTATTTT. Amino acids: CASMSLGDTQYF.

This clone was seen once. Distinct nucleotide sequences in the sample also encode this CDR3. The chain has TRBV7-2 and TRBJ1-1, with 8 bases identical to TRBD1. Germline V gene sequence: CDR1 SGHTA, CDR2 FQGNSA. This CDR3 comprises 13 residues. Losses at the gene ends were 5 bases for V and 5 bases for J; bases not matched to a gene: 4. The CDR3 DNA sequence: TGTGCCAGCAGCACGCGGACAGGGACTGAAGCTTTCTTT. This sequence encodes CASSTRTGTEAFF.

The V and J genes are TRBV18 and TRBJ2-1; the D is unclear. The CDR3 is 15 amino acids. The germline CDR1 and CDR2 sequences are KGHSH and LQKENI. Between the trimmed V and J ends, which lost 2 bases and 5 bases, there was a span of 13 bases. The CDR3 coding sequence is TGTGCCAGCTCACCAAGGGCAGCCCAACACAATGAGCAGTTCTTC. Translated, it gives CASSPRAAQHNEQFF.

V usage is TRBV28 and J usage is TRBJ2-7; a possible D gene is TRBD2 (6 bases). V was cut by 1 base and J by 1 base, with 11 bases left in between. The CDR3 runs to 15 residues. The germline CDR1 and CDR2 sequences are MDHEN and SYDVKM. The CDR3 loop reads CASSLSGDSSYEQYF. DNA for the CDR3: TGTGCCAGCAGTTTATCCGGGGACTCGTCCTACGAGCAGTACTTC.

This clone was seen just once. Additional DNA sequences in this sample encode the identical CDR3. The chain couples TRBV5-6 to TRBJ2-1; D remains unclear. Germline V CDR1 and CDR2: SGHDT, YYEEEE. V gave up 0 bases and J gave up 13 bases, with 8 bases separating them. The CDR3 totals 11 residues. The CDR3 reads CASSLAREQFF. For the CDR3, the DNA is TGTGCCAGCAGCTTGGCCCGTGAACAGTTCTTC.